The sequence of this T cell receptor beta chain was determined in a study of T cell responses to AZD1222 COVID-19 vaccine. The CDR3 extends over 11 amino acids. Germline-derived CDR1 and CDR2 are DFQATT and SNEGSKA (reference sequence). This table comes from immunoSEQ multiplex PCR, and its TCRdb copy is limited to in-frame clones, with some not included. The data contain 150,000 to 200,000 clones, over 80% of them singletons. Material: peripheral blood, obtained on day 0 of MenACWY control vaccination. This chain joins TRBV20-1 and TRBJ1-1; D is possibly TRBD1 (5 bases). The clonotype originates from an adult in good health. The CDR3 nucleotides are TGCAGGATCAGGGTCAACACTGAAGCTTTCTTT. This sequence encodes CRIRVNTEAFF.